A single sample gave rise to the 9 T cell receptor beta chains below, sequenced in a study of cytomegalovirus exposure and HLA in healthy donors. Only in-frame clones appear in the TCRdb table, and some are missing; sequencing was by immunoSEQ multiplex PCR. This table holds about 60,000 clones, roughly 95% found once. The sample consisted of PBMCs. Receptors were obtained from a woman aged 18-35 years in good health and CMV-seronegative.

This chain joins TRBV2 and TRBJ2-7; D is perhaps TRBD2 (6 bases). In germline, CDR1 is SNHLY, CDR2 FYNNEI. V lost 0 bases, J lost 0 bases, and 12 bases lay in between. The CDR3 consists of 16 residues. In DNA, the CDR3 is TGTGCCAGCAGTGAAGCGGAGGGGCAAAGCTCCTACGAGCAGTACTTC. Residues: CASSEAEGQSSYEQYF.

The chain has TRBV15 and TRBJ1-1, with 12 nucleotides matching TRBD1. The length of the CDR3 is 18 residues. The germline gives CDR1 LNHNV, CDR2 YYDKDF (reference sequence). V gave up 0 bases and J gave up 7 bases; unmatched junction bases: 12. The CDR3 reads CATSRDRGTGGAGFEAFF. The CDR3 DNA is TGTGCCACCAGCAGAGATCGGGGGACAGGGGGCGCGGGTTTTGAAGCTTTCTTT.

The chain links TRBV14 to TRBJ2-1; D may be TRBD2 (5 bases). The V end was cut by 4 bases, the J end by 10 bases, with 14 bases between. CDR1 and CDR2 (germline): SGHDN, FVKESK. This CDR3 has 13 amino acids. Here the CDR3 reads CASSPGLLMEQFF. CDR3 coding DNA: TGTGCCAGCAGCCCTGGACTTCTTATGGAGCAGTTCTTC.

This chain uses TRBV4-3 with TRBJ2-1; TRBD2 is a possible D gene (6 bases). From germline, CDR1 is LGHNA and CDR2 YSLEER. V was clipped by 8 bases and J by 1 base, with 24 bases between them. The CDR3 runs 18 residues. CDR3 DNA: TGCGCCAGCGCCCAGGAGGGGTGGGAGGCAAGGTCCTACAATGAGCAGTTCTTC. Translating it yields CASAQEGWEARSYNEQFF.

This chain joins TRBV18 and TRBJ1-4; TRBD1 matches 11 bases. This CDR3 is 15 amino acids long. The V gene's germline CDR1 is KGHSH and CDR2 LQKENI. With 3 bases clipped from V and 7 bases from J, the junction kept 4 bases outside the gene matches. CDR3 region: CASSPTGTGGEKLFF. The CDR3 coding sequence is TGTGCCAGCTCACCTACCGGGACAGGGGGTGAAAAACTGTTTTTT.

CDR3 DNA sequence: TGTGCCAGCAGCTTTGGGGAGGGCCAGTGGTACGAGCAGTACTTC. Its protein product is CASSFGEGQWYEQYF. The V and J genes are TRBV7-2 and TRBJ2-7, with 7 bases identical to TRBD2. The CDR3 covers 15 residues. V shed 3 bases and J 4 bases; nucleotides not matched to a gene: 9. Germline V lookup: CDR1 SGHTA, CDR2 FQGNSA.

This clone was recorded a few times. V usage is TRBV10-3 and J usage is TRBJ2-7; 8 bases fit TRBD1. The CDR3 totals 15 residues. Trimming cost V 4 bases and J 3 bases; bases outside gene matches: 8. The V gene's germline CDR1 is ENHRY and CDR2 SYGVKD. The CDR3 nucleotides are TGTGCCATCAGTGGCCAGACAGGGGTGAACTACGAGCAGTACTTC. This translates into CAISGQTGVNYEQYF.

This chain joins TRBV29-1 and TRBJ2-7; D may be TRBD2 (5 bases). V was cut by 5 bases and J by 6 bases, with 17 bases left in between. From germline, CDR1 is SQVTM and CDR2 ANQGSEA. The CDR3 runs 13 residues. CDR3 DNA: TGCAGCGTTTGGAAGAGGCCGGCGGGCGAGCAGTACTTC. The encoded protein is CSVWKRPAGEQYF.

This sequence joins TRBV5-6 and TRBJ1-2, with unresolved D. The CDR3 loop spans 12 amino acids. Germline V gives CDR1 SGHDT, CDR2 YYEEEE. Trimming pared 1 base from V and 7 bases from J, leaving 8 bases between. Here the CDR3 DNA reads TGTGCCAGCAGCTTGTACGAGGTTGGCTACACCTTC. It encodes CASSLYEVGYTF.